Sequencing of this T cell receptor (beta chain) was carried out in a study of cytomegalovirus exposure and HLA in healthy donors. Study-wide points: The authors confirmed in vitro that a few CMV-associated chains were specific for CMV antigens. Common viral pathogens seemed to be connected with several of the most significant clusters, according to a later analysis. Segments of the TCR beta V type were, in most cases, productive about 87% or about 30% of the time in an earlier analysis.

Regarding this clone: Antigen unknown.

PCR employed 60 Vbeta and 13 Jbeta primers. Measured with immunoSEQ multiplex PCR; TCRdb has only the in-frame clones, and not every one. Among approximately 160,000 clones listed, roughly 80% were seen once. The CDR3 extends over 17 amino acids. V lost 4 bases and J lost 0, with 18 bases in between. CDR1 and CDR2 (germline): SGDLS, YYNGEE. The specimen sequenced was PBMCs. This sequence originates from a man aged 50 to 59 in good health and CMV-seropositive. The chain recombines TRBV9 with TRBJ2-3; maybe TRBD1 (6 bases). CDR3 sequence (DNA): TGTGCCAGCAGCCCCCTCGGACAGAGACCTAGCACAGATACGCAGTATTTT. It codes for CASSPLGQRPSTDTQYF. The variable domain in full, completed from reference TRBV9 and TRBJ2-3, reads DSGVTQTPKHLITATGQRVTLRCSPRSGDLSVYWYQQSLDQGLQFLIQYYNGEERAKGNILERFSAQQFPDLHSELNLSSLELGDSALYFCASSPLGQRPSTDTQYFGPGTRLTVL.